This T cell receptor beta chain was sequenced during a study of post-analysis software for immune sequencing data. In the study overall: The disease courses covered relapsing-remitting, secondary progressive and progressive-relapsing multiple sclerosis.

Germline assignment: CDR1 MGHRA and CDR2 YSYEKL. The germline V and J ends were trimmed by 4 bases and 3 bases, with 13 bases remaining between them. The CDR3 runs 14 residues. Study-level findings and limits: Five or six TRBV segments, including TRBV5-6, TRBV5-1 and TRBV20-1, were more frequent in patients than controls. The study found significantly lower normalized Chao1 diversity in multiple sclerosis patients than in controls.

Comment on this clonotype: As yet, its antigen is unknown.

Unique molecular identifiers had been added to the TCR beta cDNA libraries. Each sample of about 0.9 to 10 million input T cells yielded roughly 500,000 cDNA molecules, so each molecule approximated one T cell. TCRdb reprocessed the PCR reads with MiXCR, giving one entry per CDR3 protein. Of 650,000 to 850,000 distinct CDR3 sequences detected, 53% appear once; the ten largest clones hold 4% to 5.5%. Source material: blood. The source of this sequence is a girl aged 5-17 years with multiple sclerosis. The chain carries TRBV4-1 and TRBJ2-7; D not resolved. In DNA form, the CDR3 reads TGCGCCAGCAGCCCAGCAGAGGTTTTCTACGAGCAGTACTTC. As protein: CASSPAEVFYEQYF.